This T cell receptor (beta chain) came from a study of T cell responses to AZD1222 COVID-19 vaccine. General study points: Nearly half of unique spike-specific TCRs reportedly avoided B.1.351 and B.1.1.7 mutated regions. Researchers took repertoire samples only after the peak T cell response had come. There were mostly white British donors and more females than males, and clonal diversity was possibly underestimated. Seropositive at baseline were only a handful of AZD1222 recipients.

Details on this clone: What it recognizes is unknown.

TCRdb keeps only in-frame clones here, not all; method: immunoSEQ multiplex PCR. The sample lists some 190,000 clones; approximately 94% were seen once. CDR1 is LNHDA, CDR2 SQIVND, per germline (reference sequence). The ends lost 6 bases at V and 1 base at J; junction bases unmatched: 2. The CDR3 covers 15 residues. The origin of this receptor is an adult who received the MenACWY meningococcal vaccine as a control. Sequenced here: peripheral blood, sampled 28 days after the second dose of the MenACWY control vaccine. The V and J genes are TRBV19 and TRBJ2-2; TRBD2 matches 10 bases. This CDR3 reads CASRRTSGNTGELFF. As DNA, the CDR3 is TGTGCCAGTAGGCGGACTAGCGGGAACACCGGGGAGCTGTTTTTT.